This is a list of T cell receptor beta chains from one sample in a study of OX40 agonist ivuxolimab in advanced cancers. Clones were read by immunoSEQ multiplex PCR, and TCRdb kept only the in-frame ones, dropping some. The sample records just over 95,000 clones, approximately 85% being singletons. Sequenced here: CD4+ or CD8+ T cells sorted from blood, sampled in a trial of the OX40 agonist ivuxolimab. The receptors stem from an adult with an advanced solid tumor such as melanoma, head and neck, liver or kidney cancer. Both conserved end residues are part of each CDR3. The order of the fields is D gene, clone size, J gene, V gene, CDR3 protein, CDR3 DNA. D genes are given only for firm matches. Size is omitted from some rows. Given values are once, few, many or a class for expanded clones.

d_gene: -; abundance: -; j_gene: TRBJ1-4; v_gene: TRBV5-1; CDR3aa: CASSPGSGEEKLFF; CDR3nt: TGCGCCAGCAGCCCCGGGTCAGGGGAGGAAAAACTGTTTTTT
d_gene: -; abundance: -; j_gene: TRBJ1-5; v_gene: TRBV7-2; CDR3aa: CASKLGGNQPQHF; CDR3nt: TGTGCCAGCAAGTTGGGGGGCAATCAGCCCCAGCATTTT
d_gene: -; abundance: -; j_gene: TRBJ1-5; v_gene: TRBV7-8; CDR3aa: CASSFSGANQPQHF; CDR3nt: TGTGCCAGCAGCTTTTCAGGGGCTAATCAGCCCCAGCATTTT
d_gene: -; abundance: -; j_gene: TRBJ2-7; v_gene: TRBV6-6; CDR3aa: CASSSQGWAYEQYF; CDR3nt: TGTGCCAGCAGTTCCCAGGGTTGGGCCTACGAGCAGTACTTC
d_gene: TRBD1; abundance: -; j_gene: TRBJ2-7; v_gene: TRBV19; CDR3aa: CASSAGTDNLYEQYF; CDR3nt: TGTGCCAGTAGTGCCGGGACAGATAACTTGTACGAGCAGTACTTC
d_gene: TRBD2; abundance: -; j_gene: TRBJ2-3; v_gene: TRBV19; CDR3aa: CASSLGASGFTDTQYF; CDR3nt: TGTGCCAGTAGTCTAGGGGCTAGCGGGTTCACAGATACGCAGTATTTT
d_gene: -; abundance: -; j_gene: TRBJ2-7; v_gene: TRBV7-8; CDR3aa: CASSLVVSVLTYEQYF; CDR3nt: TGTGCCAGCAGCTTAGTTGTTTCCGTTTTGACGTACGAGCAGTACTTC
d_gene: TRBD2; abundance: -; j_gene: TRBJ2-3; v_gene: TRBV27; CDR3aa: CASSLITSGGTDTQYF; CDR3nt: TGTGCCAGCAGTTTAATAACTAGCGGTGGCACAGATACGCAGTATTTT
d_gene: -; abundance: -; j_gene: TRBJ2-7; v_gene: TRBV4-2; CDR3aa: CASSQGIGETYEQYF; CDR3nt: TGTGCCAGCAGCCAAGGGATAGGGGAGACCTACGAGCAGTACTTC
d_gene: -; abundance: -; j_gene: TRBJ1-1; v_gene: TRBV19; CDR3aa: CASSIVENTEAFF; CDR3nt: TGTGCCAGTAGTATAGTGGAGAACACTGAAGCTTTCTTT
d_gene: TRBD2; abundance: -; j_gene: TRBJ2-2; v_gene: TRBV9; CDR3aa: CASSVTSGYTGELFF; CDR3nt: TGTGCCAGCAGCGTAACTAGCGGCTACACCGGGGAGCTGTTTTTT
d_gene: -; abundance: -; j_gene: TRBJ2-7; v_gene: TRBV30; CDR3aa: CAWSSIEPLTYEQYF; CDR3nt: TGTGCCTGGAGTTCTATCGAGCCCCTAACCTACGAGCAGTACTTC
d_gene: TRBD1; abundance: -; j_gene: TRBJ2-1; v_gene: TRBV5-1; CDR3aa: CASSPMDRDYNEQFF; CDR3nt: TGCGCCAGCAGCCCGATGGACAGGGACTACAATGAGCAGTTCTTC
d_gene: -; abundance: few; j_gene: TRBJ2-5; v_gene: TRBV18; CDR3aa: CASSEQETQYF; CDR3nt: TGTGCCAGCTCAGAACAAGAGACCCAGTACTTC
d_gene: TRBD1; abundance: -; j_gene: TRBJ2-2; v_gene: TRBV15; CDR3aa: CATQLGDRDTGELFF; CDR3nt: TGTGCCACCCAGCTAGGTGACAGGGACACCGGGGAGCTGTTTTTT
d_gene: TRBD2; abundance: -; j_gene: TRBJ2-1; v_gene: TRBV20-1; CDR3aa: CSATSGGKQFF; CDR3nt: TGCAGTGCTACGAGCGGGGGAAAGCAGTTCTTC
d_gene: -; abundance: -; j_gene: TRBJ2-2; v_gene: TRBV7-9; CDR3aa: CASSPFALANTGELFF; CDR3nt: TGTGCCAGCAGTCCCTTTGCACTCGCGAACACCGGGGAGCTGTTTTTT
d_gene: TRBD1; abundance: -; j_gene: TRBJ1-4; v_gene: TRBV27; CDR3aa: CASSLRQGIKEKLFF; CDR3nt: TGTGCCAGCAGCCTTCGACAGGGAATAAAAGAAAAACTGTTTTTT
d_gene: -; abundance: -; j_gene: TRBJ2-4; v_gene: TRBV6-1; CDR3aa: CASSGSLAKNIQYF; CDR3nt: TGTGCCAGCAGTGGGAGCCTGGCCAAAAACATTCAGTACTTC
d_gene: -; abundance: -; j_gene: TRBJ2-1; v_gene: TRBV5-1; CDR3aa: CASSLLNPREHQFF; CDR3nt: TGCGCCAGCAGCTTACTAAACCCCCGGGAACACCAGTTCTTC
d_gene: -; abundance: -; j_gene: TRBJ1-6; v_gene: TRBV6-5; CDR3aa: CASKRNRLNNSPLHF; CDR3nt: TGTGCCAGCAAAAGGAATAGACTGAATAATTCACCCCTCCACTTT
d_gene: -; abundance: -; j_gene: TRBJ1-5; v_gene: TRBV7-9; CDR3aa: CASSFTGQRNQPQHF; CDR3nt: TGTGCCAGCAGCTTTACGGGACAACGAAATCAGCCCCAGCATTTT
d_gene: -; abundance: few; j_gene: TRBJ1-2; v_gene: TRBV7-2; CDR3aa: CASSSGQFGYTF; CDR3nt: TGTGCCAGCAGCTCAGGACAGTTTGGCTACACCTTC
d_gene: -; abundance: -; j_gene: TRBJ2-1; v_gene: TRBV5-1; CDR3aa: CASSLANSGYNEQFF; CDR3nt: TGCGCCAGCAGCTTGGCGAACTCGGGTTACAATGAGCAGTTCTTC
d_gene: -; abundance: -; j_gene: TRBJ2-5; v_gene: TRBV5-1; CDR3aa: CASSLGGQETQYF; CDR3nt: TGCGCCAGCAGCTTGGGAGGGCAAGAGACCCAGTACTTC
d_gene: TRBD1; abundance: -; j_gene: TRBJ1-6; v_gene: TRBV5-4; CDR3aa: CASSLDRGYNSPLHF; CDR3nt: TGTGCCAGCAGCTTGGACAGGGGCTATAATTCACCCCTCCACTTT
d_gene: -; abundance: -; j_gene: TRBJ1-3; v_gene: TRBV28; CDR3aa: CASRTTTRALSGNTIYF; CDR3nt: TGTGCCAGCAGGACCACGACCAGGGCCCTCTCTGGAAACACCATATATTTT
d_gene: -; abundance: -; j_gene: TRBJ2-2; v_gene: TRBV7-3; CDR3aa: CASSNRGGELFF; CDR3nt: TGTGCCAGCAGCAATCGAGGCGGGGAGCTGTTTTTT
d_gene: TRBD2; abundance: -; j_gene: TRBJ2-1; v_gene: TRBV27; CDR3aa: CASSLRAGGRGYNEQFF; CDR3nt: TGTGCCAGCAGTTTACGGGCGGGAGGGCGAGGTTACAATGAGCAGTTCTTC
d_gene: -; abundance: -; j_gene: TRBJ2-1; v_gene: TRBV19; CDR3aa: CASSMYRSGAKANEQFF; CDR3nt: TGTGCCAGTAGTATGTATAGATCCGGGGCTAAAGCTAATGAGCAGTTCTTC
d_gene: TRBD1; abundance: -; j_gene: TRBJ1-1; v_gene: TRBV28; CDR3aa: CASRGGQAMEAFF; CDR3nt: TGTGCCAGCAGGGGGGGACAGGCGATGGAAGCTTTCTTT
d_gene: -; abundance: -; j_gene: TRBJ2-7; v_gene: TRBV7-9; CDR3aa: CASSFDNAYEQYF; CDR3nt: TGTGCCAGCAGCTTCGACAACGCCTACGAGCAGTACTTC
d_gene: -; abundance: -; j_gene: TRBJ1-3; v_gene: TRBV7-9; CDR3aa: CASSLTLGTFGNTIYF; CDR3nt: TGTGCCAGCAGCTTAACTCTCGGGACATTTGGAAACACCATATATTTT